This is a list of T cell receptor beta chains from one sample in a study of blood T cell repertoires in COVID-19. Some clones are missing from TCRdb's copy, which holds only in-frame ones; the method was immunoSEQ multiplex PCR. The table lists roughly 99,000 clones, about three quarters of them singletons. Sequenced input: peripheral blood. These receptors all come from a man aged 70 or older with acute or convalescent COVID-19. Both conserved end residues are part of each CDR3.

cdr3_aa j_call cdr3_length v_call
CASRVLGGGYTF TRBJ1-2 12 TRBV28
CASSQEHAGTQYF TRBJ2-5 13 TRBV3-1/TRBV3-2
CASSIRENTEAFF TRBJ1-1 13 TRBV19
CASRPHRTESNTEAFF TRBJ1-1 16 TRBV12-2
CATEDREGEKLFF TRBJ1-4 13 TRBV10-3
CASSPVYEQYF TRBJ2-7 11 TRBV7-8
CASSQGGQSDQPQHF TRBJ1-5 15 TRBV4-3
CASSMGSEAFF TRBJ1-1 11 TRBV19
CASSSPGGAQDTQYF TRBJ2-3 15 TRBV6-5
CATTPVWGADTQYF TRBJ2-3 14 TRBV19
CASSLAGLGANVLTF TRBJ2-6 15 TRBV5-4
CASSLFDTEAFF TRBJ1-1 12 TRBV12-3/TRBV12-4
CATEGGGQGLNTEAFF TRBJ1-1 16 TRBV28
CASSYDGVGRNTEAFF TRBJ1-1 16 TRBV27
CASSLRLETDTQYF TRBJ2-3 14 TRBV3-1/TRBV3-2
CASREIQTYEQYF TRBJ2-7 13 TRBV2